Detailed here is one T cell receptor beta chain. This sample was included in a study of Graves' ophthalmopathy and Graves' hyperthyroidism. Amplification from RNA transcripts yielded the TCR beta CDR3 regions. Second-round multiplex PCR came after a first-round RT-PCR that employed HTBI primers. Via MiXCR, TCRdb re-called the multiplex PCR reads, giving one row per CDR3 protein. The table includes 650,000 to 900,000 distinct CDR3 sequences, roughly 41% detected once. The origin of this receptor is an adult man with Graves' ophthalmopathy. Source material: peripheral blood.

The chain's CDR3 is CATSATGTGLILETQYF. CDR3 coding DNA: TGTGCCACCAGCGCCACCGGGACAGGGTTGATTTTGGAGACCCAGTACTTC. The chain uses TRBV15 and TRBJ2-5; 9 bases line up with TRBD1. Germline values: CDR1 LNHNV, CDR2 YYDKDF (reference sequence). The CDR3 totals 17 residues. Germline trimming cut 5 bases from V and 5 bases from J; bases unmatched to any gene: 15.